The clone carrying this T cell receptor beta chain was observed once. Sequenced by immunoSEQ multiplex PCR; TCRdb stores in-frame clones only, minus some. The sample includes 26,000 or so clones, about 90% of them seen just once. Germline values: CDR1 SEHNR, CDR2 FQNEAQ (reference sequence). This CDR3 has 12 residues. Blood sampling was done at baseline, cycle 4 day 1, and cycle 7 day 1. The data originate from a study of OX40 agonist ivuxolimab in advanced cancers. The TCR was taken from an adult with an advanced solid tumor such as melanoma, head and neck, liver or kidney cancer. Sequenced material: CD4+ or CD8+ T cells sorted from blood, taken in a trial of the OX40 agonist ivuxolimab. The chain combines TRBV7-9 with TRBJ2-3; tentatively, D is TRBD2 (5 bases). The CDR3 DNA sequence: TGTGCTAACACAGCGGGCACAGATACGCAGTATTTT. This translates into CANTAGTDTQYF.